The clone carrying this T cell receptor (beta chain) was detected only once. V gave up 4 bases and J gave up 5 bases, with 5 bases separating them. CDR1 ENHRY and CDR2 SYGVKD come from the germline V gene. This CDR3 contains 11 residues. The sample comes from a study of control samples from healthy donors and cancer patients. Only in-frame clones appear in the TCRdb table, and some are missing; sequencing was by immunoSEQ multiplex PCR. This sample carries 130,000 or so clones, around nine tenths of them seen once, and the ten largest clones take roughly 3.2%. The chain links TRBV10-3 to TRBJ1-2, with D hard to call. Sequencing used blood. This clonotype originated in a man between 45 and 60 years old in good health. The DNA for the CDR3 is TGTGCCATCAGTGCCACATATGGCTACACCTTC. This translates into CAISATYGYTF.